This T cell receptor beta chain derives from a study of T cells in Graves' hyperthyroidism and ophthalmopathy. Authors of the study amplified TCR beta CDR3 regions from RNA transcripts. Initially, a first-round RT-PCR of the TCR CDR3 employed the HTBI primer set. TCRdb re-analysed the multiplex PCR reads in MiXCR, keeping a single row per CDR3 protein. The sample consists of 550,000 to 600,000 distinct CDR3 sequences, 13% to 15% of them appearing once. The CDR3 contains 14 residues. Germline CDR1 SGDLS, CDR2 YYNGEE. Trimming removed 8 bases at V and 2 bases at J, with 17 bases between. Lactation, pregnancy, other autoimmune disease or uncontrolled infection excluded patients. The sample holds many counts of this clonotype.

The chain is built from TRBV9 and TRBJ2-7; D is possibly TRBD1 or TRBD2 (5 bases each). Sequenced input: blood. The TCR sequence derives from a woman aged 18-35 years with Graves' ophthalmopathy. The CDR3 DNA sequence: TGTGCCAGTGCCGACGGGACGGCCACCTACGAGCAGTACTTC. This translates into CASADGTATYEQYF.